Each of the 12 T cell receptor beta chains below was sequenced from the same sample in a study of blood T cell repertoires in COVID-19. The protocol was immunoSEQ multiplex PCR, while the TCRdb copy is restricted to in-frame clones and leaves out a portion. The repertoire consists of over 150,000 clones, with under 85% occurring once and the leading ten covering around 6.8%. Material for sequencing was peripheral blood. Receptors were obtained from a human donor in a cohort sampled during active COVID-19.

DNA for the CDR3: TGTGCCAGCAGTTCCCCGGGACAGCCGAACACTGAAGCTTTCTTT. Its protein product is CASSSPGQPNTEAFF. The chain joins TRBV6-6 to TRBJ1-1, with 7 positions matching TRBD1. V trimming: 4 bases; J trimming: 1 base; junction bases outside the gene matches: 6. Germline V lookup: CDR1 MNHNY, CDR2 SVGAGI (reference sequence). This CDR3 region has 15 residues.

The chain combines TRBV29-1 with TRBJ2-1; D is undetermined. Between the trimmed V and J ends, which lost 2 bases and 9 bases, there was a span of 11 bases. CDR1 is SQVTM and CDR2 is ANQGSEA in the germline V gene. The CDR3 runs to 12 residues. CDR3 coding DNA: TGCAGCGTTGAAAACAGACCGAGTGAGCAGTTCTTC. Its translation: CSVENRPSEQFF.

This clone was picked up one time. The chain combines TRBV15 with TRBJ1-2, with TRBD1 as a possible D gene (5 bases). The CDR3 sequence is 16 residues long. V was cut by 1 base and J by 1 base, with 13 bases left in between. In germline, CDR1 is LNHNV, CDR2 YYDKDF (reference sequence). CDR3 residues: CATSRALTDSNYGYTF. CDR3 sequence (DNA): TGTGCCACCAGCAGAGCCCTAACAGACAGTAACTATGGCTACACCTTC.

The chain employs TRBV5-1 and TRBJ2-7, with D perhaps matching TRBD2 (5 bases). CDR3 length: 14 residues. Germline CDR1 is SGHRS and CDR2 is YFSETQ. The ends were cut back, 7 bases at V and 5 bases at J, with 19 bases in the middle. The CDR3 region has the DNA TGCGCCAGCTCTCCCTGGGTCCTAGCCGACGAGCAGTACTTC. Protein sequence: CASSPWVLADEQYF.

This clone was seen just once. This chain links TRBV9 with TRBJ2-2; TRBD2 aligns across 11 bases. The CDR3 runs to 19 residues. The ends lost 0 bases at V and 0 bases at J; junction bases unmatched: 7. CDR1 is SGDLS and CDR2 is YYNGEE in the germline V gene. The CDR3, as DNA: TGTGCCAGCAGCGTAGAAGGGCTAGCGGGGGGTTCGAACACCGGGGAGCTGTTTTTT. It specifies CASSVEGLAGGSNTGELFF.

The CDR3 region is CASRFRIGRDYGYTF. For the CDR3, the DNA is TGTGCAAGTCGCTTCCGGATCGGTCGGGACTATGGCTACACCTTC. The rearrangement joins TRBV12-2 to TRBJ1-2. TRBV12-2 has pseudogene status. This CDR3 spans 15 amino acids.

CDR3 sequence (DNA): TGCAGCGTGGGGACTAGCGGGGGGTACACAGATACGCAGTATTTT. Translated: CSVGTSGGYTDTQYF. The chain uses TRBV29-1 and TRBJ2-3; the match to TRBD2 covers 15 bases. The CDR3 runs to 15 residues. V lost 6 bases, J lost 2 bases, and 3 bases stayed unmatched. CDR1 and CDR2 (germline): SQVTM, ANQGSEA.

V and J are TRBV6-2 or TRBV6-3 and TRBJ1-1; D possibly corresponds to TRBD1 (5 bases). V was clipped by 6 bases and J by 4 bases, with 12 bases between them. The V gene's germline CDR1 is MNHEY and CDR2 SVGEGT. CDR3 size: 13 residues. DNA of the CDR3: TGTGCCAGCAGCCTTTCAGGGTTCACTGAAGCTTTCTTT. Protein product: CASSLSGFTEAFF.

The chain couples TRBV3-1 (or the pseudogene TRBV3-2) to TRBJ2-7, with D hard to call. This CDR3 contains 14 residues. CDR1 is LGHDT, CDR2 YNNKEL, per germline (reference sequence). With 6 bases removed from V and 3 bases from J, the gap between germline ends came to 15 bases. The CDR3 coding sequence is TGTGCCAGCAGTGATCCCTCATCACACTACGAGCAGTACTTC. It translates to CASSDPSSHYEQYF.

The chain employs TRBV6-5 and TRBJ1-1; perhaps TRBD1 as D (5 bases). The germline CDR1 and CDR2 sequences are MNHEY and SVGAGI. The length of the CDR3 is 16 residues. The germline V and J ends were trimmed by 4 bases and 3 bases, with 18 bases remaining between them. The CDR3 is CASSLVRAVSDTEAFF. The CDR3, as DNA: TGTGCCAGCAGTTTGGTCAGGGCGGTCTCTGACACTGAAGCTTTCTTT.

The chain carries TRBV27 and TRBJ1-2, with D perhaps matching TRBD1 (5 bases). V lost 4 bases to trimming and J lost 8 bases, with 17 bases between them. CDR3 size: 14 residues. The germline CDR1 and CDR2 sequences are MNHEY and SMNVEV (reference sequence). For the CDR3, the DNA is TGTGCCAGCAGTTCGAGACAGCCCGGTGGAGGCTACACCTTC. This encodes CASSSRQPGGGYTF.

J is TRBJ2-1 and V is TRBV7-9; TRBD2 might be the D (6 bases). The germline V and J ends were trimmed by 1 base and 0 bases, with 7 bases remaining between them. Germline CDR1 and CDR2: SEHNR and FQNEAQ (reference sequence). CDR3 length: 15 amino acids. The CDR3, as DNA: TGTGCCAGCAGCTTAGGCGGGGCCTCCTACAATGAGCAGTTCTTC. Protein sequence: CASSLGGASYNEQFF.